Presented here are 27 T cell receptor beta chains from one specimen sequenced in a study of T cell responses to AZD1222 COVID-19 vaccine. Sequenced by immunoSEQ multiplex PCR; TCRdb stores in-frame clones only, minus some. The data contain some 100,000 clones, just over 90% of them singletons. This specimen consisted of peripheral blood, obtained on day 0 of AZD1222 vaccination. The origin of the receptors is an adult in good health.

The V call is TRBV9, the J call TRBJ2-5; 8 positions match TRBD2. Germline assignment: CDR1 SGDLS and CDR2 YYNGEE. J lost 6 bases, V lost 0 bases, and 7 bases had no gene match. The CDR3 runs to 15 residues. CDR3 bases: TGTGCCAGCAGCGTAGGGAGACTAGCGAGACAGACCCAGTACTTC. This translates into CASSVGRLARQTQYF. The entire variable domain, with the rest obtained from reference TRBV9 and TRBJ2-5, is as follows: DSGVTQTPKHLITATGQRVTLRCSPRSGDLSVYWYQQSLDQGLQFLIQYYNGEERAKGNILERFSAQQFPDLHSELNLSSLELGDSALYFCASSVGRLARQTQYFGPGTRLLVL.

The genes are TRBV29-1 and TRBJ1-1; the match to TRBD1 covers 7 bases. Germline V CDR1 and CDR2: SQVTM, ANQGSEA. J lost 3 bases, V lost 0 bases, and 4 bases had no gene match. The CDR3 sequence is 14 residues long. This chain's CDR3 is CSVEEAQGDTEAFF. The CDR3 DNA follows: TGCAGCGTTGAAGAAGCCCAGGGGGACACTGAAGCTTTCTTT.

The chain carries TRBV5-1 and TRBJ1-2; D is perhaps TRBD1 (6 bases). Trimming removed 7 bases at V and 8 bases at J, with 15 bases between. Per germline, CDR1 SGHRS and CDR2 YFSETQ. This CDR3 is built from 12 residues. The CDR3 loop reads CASQEGGRGYTF. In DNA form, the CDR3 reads TGCGCCAGCCAAGAGGGGGGGCGCGGCTACACCTTC.

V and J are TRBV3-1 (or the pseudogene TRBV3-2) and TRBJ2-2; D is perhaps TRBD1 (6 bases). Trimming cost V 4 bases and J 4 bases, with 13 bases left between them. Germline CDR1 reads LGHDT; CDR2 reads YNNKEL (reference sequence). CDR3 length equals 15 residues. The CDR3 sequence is CASSPRTAATGELFF. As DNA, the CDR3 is TGTGCCAGCAGCCCCAGGACAGCCGCCACCGGGGAGCTGTTTTTT.

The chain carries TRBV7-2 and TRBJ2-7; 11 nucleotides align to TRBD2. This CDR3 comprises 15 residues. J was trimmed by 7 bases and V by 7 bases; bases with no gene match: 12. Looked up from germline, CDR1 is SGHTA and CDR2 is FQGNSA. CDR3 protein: CASIARLAGGQEQYF. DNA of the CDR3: TGTGCCAGCATCGCCCGGTTAGCGGGGGGGCAGGAGCAGTACTTC.

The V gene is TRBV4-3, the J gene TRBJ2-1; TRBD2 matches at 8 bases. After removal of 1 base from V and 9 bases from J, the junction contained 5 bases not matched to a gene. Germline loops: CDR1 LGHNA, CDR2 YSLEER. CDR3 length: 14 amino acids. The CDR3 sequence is CASSQVGTSGEQFF. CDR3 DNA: TGCGCCAGCAGCCAAGTCGGCACTAGCGGTGAGCAGTTCTTC.

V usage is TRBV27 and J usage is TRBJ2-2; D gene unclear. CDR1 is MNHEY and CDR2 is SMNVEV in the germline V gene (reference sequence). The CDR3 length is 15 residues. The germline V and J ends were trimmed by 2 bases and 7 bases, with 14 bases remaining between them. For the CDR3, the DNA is TGTGCCAGCAGTTTAAGAGGTACCATGAGCGGGGAGCTGTTTTTT. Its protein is CASSLRGTMSGELFF.

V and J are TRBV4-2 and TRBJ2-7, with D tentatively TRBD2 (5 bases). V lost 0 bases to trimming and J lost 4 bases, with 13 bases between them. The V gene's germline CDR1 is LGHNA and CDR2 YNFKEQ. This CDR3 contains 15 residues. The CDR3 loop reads CASSQDRGSWYEQYF. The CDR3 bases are TGTGCCAGCAGCCAAGATAGAGGGAGTTGGTACGAGCAGTACTTC.

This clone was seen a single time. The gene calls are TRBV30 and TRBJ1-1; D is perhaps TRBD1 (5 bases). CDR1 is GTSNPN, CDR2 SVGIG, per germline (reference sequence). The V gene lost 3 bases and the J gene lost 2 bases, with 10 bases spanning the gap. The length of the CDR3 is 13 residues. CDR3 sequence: CAWSRQSNTEAFF. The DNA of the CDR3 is TGTGCCTGGAGCAGACAGAGTAACACTGAAGCTTTCTTT.

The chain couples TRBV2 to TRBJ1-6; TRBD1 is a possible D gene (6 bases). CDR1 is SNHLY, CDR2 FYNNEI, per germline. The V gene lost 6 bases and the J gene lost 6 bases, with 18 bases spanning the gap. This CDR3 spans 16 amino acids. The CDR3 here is CASSPTWDTSNSPLHF. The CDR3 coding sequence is TGTGCCAGCAGCCCAACCTGGGACACCTCTAATTCACCCCTCCACTTT.

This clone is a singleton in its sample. The CDR3 sequence: CASSQVTLAGGTLAKNIQYF. The CDR3 nucleotides read TGTGCCAGCAGCCAAGTGACCTTAGCGGGGGGGACTCTAGCCAAAAACATTCAGTACTTC. The V call is TRBV4-2, the J call TRBJ2-4; 11 nucleotides align to TRBD2. Germline V gene sequence: CDR1 LGHNA, CDR2 YNFKEQ. Losses at the gene ends were 1 base for V and 0 bases for J; bases not matched to a gene: 11. The CDR3 is made up of 20 amino acids.

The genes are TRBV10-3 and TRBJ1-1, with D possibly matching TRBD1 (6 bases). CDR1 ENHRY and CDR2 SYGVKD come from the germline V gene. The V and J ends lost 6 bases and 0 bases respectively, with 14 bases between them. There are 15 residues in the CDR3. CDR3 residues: CAIRIRDTLNTEAFF. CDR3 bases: TGTGCCATCAGGATTCGGGACACCCTGAACACTGAAGCTTTCTTT.

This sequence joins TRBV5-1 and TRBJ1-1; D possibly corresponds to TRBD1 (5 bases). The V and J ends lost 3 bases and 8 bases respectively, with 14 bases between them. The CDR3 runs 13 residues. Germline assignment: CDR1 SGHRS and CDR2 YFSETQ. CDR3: CASSWTGQTEAFF. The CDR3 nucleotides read TGCGCCAGCAGCTGGACGGGGCAGACCGAAGCTTTCTTT.

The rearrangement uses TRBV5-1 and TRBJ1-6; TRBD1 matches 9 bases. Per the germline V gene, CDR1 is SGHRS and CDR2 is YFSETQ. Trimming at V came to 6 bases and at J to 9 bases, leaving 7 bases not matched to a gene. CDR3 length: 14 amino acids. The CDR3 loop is CASINDRGGSPLHF. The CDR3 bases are TGCGCCAGCATAAACGACAGGGGGGGTTCACCCCTCCACTTT.

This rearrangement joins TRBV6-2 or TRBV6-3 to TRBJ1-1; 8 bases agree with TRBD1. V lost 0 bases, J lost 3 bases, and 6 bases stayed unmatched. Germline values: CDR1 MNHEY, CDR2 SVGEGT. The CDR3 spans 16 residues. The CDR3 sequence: CASSYSKQGVHTEAFF. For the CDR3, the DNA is TGTGCCAGCAGTTACTCGAAACAGGGGGTACACACTGAAGCTTTCTTT.

Here the CDR3 reads CAWSVLRTGGVEQYF. The CDR3 nucleotides read TGTGCCTGGAGTGTACTTCGGACAGGGGGCGTCGAGCAGTACTTC. V gene TRBV30 combines with J gene TRBJ2-7; 11 bases align to TRBD1. Trimming at V came to 0 bases and at J to 6 bases, leaving 7 bases not matched to a gene. Germline V CDR1 and CDR2: GTSNPN, SVGIG (reference sequence). The CDR3 contains 15 residues.

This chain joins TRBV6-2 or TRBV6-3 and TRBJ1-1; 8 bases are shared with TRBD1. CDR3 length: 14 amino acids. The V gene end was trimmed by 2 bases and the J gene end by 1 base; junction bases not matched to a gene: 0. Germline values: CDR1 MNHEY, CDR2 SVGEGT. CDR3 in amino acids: CASSYGQGNTEAFF. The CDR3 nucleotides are TGTGCCAGCAGTTACGGACAGGGGAACACTGAAGCTTTCTTT.

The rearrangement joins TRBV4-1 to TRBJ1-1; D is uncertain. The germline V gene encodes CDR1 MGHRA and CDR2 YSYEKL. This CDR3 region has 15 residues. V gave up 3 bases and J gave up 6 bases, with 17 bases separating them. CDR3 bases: TGCGCCAGCAGCCACGCTCCAGGTTGGGCCCCTGAAGCTTTCTTT. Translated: CASSHAPGWAPEAFF.

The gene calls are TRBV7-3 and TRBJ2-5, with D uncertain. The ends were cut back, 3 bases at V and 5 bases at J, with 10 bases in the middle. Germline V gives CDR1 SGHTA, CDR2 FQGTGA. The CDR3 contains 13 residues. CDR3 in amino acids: CASSLRVMETQYF. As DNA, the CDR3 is TGTGCCAGCAGCTTGAGAGTAATGGAGACCCAGTACTTC.

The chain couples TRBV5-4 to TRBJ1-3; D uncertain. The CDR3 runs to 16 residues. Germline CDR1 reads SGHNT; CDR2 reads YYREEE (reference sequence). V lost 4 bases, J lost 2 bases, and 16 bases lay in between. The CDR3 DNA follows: TGTGCCAGCAGCCCTGGAGGAGGGTGGGCTGGAAACACCATATATTTT. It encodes CASSPGGGWAGNTIYF.

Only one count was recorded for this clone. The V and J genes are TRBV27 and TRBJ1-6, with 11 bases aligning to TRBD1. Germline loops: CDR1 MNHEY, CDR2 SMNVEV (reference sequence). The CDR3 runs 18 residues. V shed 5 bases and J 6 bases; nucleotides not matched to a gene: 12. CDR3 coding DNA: TGTGCCAGCAGTATTGTTGCCCCGGGACAGGGGGGTAATTCACCCCTCCACTTT. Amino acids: CASSIVAPGQGGNSPLHF.

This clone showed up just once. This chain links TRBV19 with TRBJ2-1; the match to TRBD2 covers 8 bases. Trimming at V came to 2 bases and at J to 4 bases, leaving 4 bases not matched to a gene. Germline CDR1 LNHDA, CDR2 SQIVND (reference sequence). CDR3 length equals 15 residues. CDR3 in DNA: TGTGCCAGTAGTATAAGTCGCGGGGGGTACAATGAGCAGTTCTTC. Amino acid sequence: CASSISRGGYNEQFF.

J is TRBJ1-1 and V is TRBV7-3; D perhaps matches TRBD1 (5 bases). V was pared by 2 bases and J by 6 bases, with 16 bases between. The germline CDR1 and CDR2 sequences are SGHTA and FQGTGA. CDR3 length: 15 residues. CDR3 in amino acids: CASSLGMAGYPEAFF. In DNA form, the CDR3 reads TGTGCCAGCAGCTTAGGTATGGCAGGGTACCCTGAAGCTTTCTTT.

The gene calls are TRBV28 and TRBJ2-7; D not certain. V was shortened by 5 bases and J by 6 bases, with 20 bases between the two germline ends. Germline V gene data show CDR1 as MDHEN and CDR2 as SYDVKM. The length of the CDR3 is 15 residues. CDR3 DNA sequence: TGTGCCAGCAGTGACCCCGGTGTTAGGAACGGCGAGCAGTACTTC. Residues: CASSDPGVRNGEQYF.

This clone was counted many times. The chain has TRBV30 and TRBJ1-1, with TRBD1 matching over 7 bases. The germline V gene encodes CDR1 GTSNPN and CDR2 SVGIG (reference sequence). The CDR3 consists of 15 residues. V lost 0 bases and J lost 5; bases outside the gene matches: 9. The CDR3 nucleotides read TGTGCCTGGAGTGTAGGTGACAGGGAAAGTACTGAAGCTTTCTTT. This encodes CAWSVGDRESTEAFF.

The CDR3 reads CASSPGQGGYGYTF. The DNA for the CDR3 is TGTGCCAGCTCACCGGGACAGGGCGGGTATGGCTACACCTTC. The chain combines TRBV18 with TRBJ1-2; TRBD1 agrees at 9 bases. CDR1 is KGHSH and CDR2 is LQKENI in the germline V gene. The CDR3 contains 14 residues. V gave up 3 bases and J gave up 5 bases; unmatched junction bases: 4.

The CDR3 DNA follows: TGCGCCAGCAGCCCAAGGACAGGGGACAACGAGCAGTACTTC. Its translation: CASSPRTGDNEQYF. The chain combines TRBV5-1 with TRBJ2-7, with TRBD1 matching 9 bases. The germline V gene encodes CDR1 SGHRS and CDR2 YFSETQ. After removal of 4 bases from V and 5 bases from J, the junction contained 7 bases not matched to a gene. The CDR3 has 14 amino acids.